This is a list of T cell receptor beta chains from one sample in a study of blood T cells in healthy people across ages. TCRdb re-derived calls from the 5' RACE reads in MiXCR, one entry per CDR3 protein. Among fewer than 2 million distinct CDR3 sequences listed, 35% to 50% were seen once. Sequencing was performed on blood. The receptor set was obtained from a human donor in good health. The CDR3 runs from the conserved cysteine through the conserved F or W. D genes are given only for firm matches. The listing skips clone size in some rows; elsewhere it reads once, few, many or a size class.

.	.	17	TRBV5-1	TRBJ1-4	TGCGCCAGCAGCCTCCACAAGGGTGGGGTGGCTAATGAAAAACTGTTTTTT	CASSLHKGGVANEKLFF
TRBD1	.	15	TRBV6-2/TRBV6-3	TRBJ2-3	TGTGCCAGCAGTTACCGGACAGGGGGCAGGGGTACGCAGTATTTT	CASSYRTGGRGTQYF
TRBD1	few	15	TRBV10-3	TRBJ2-1	TGTGCCATCAGTGACGGACAGGGATCCTACAATGAGCAGTTCTTC	CAISDGQGSYNEQFF
.	few	14	TRBV10-3	TRBJ2-1	TGTGCCATCAGTGCGCTTAGCGGATACAATGAGCAGTTCTTC	CAISALSGYNEQFF
.	few	12	TRBV7-2	TRBJ2-1	TGTGCCAGCAGCCCCTCCCGGACTGAGCAGTTCTTC	CASSPSRTEQFF
.	.	14	TRBV3-1	TRBJ2-5	TGTGCCAGCAGCCAGGGGCCATCGGAAGAGACCCAGTACTTC	CASSQGPSEETQYF
TRBD2	few	15	TRBV30	TRBJ2-5	TGTGCCTGGAGTGTTTGGACTAGCGATATCGAGACCCAGTACTTC	CAWSVWTSDIETQYF
.	.	12	TRBV12-5	TRBJ2-3	TGTGCTGGTGGTACGACCGCAGATACGCAGTATTTT	CAGGTTADTQYF
.	few	14	TRBV20-1	TRBJ1-5	TGCAGTGCTAGTAAGTCCCCTAGCAATCAGCCCCAGCATTTT	CSASKSPSNQPQHF
.	.	17	TRBV3-1	TRBJ2-7	TGTGCCAGCAGCCAAGAGCTCTATACAGAAAGCTCCTACGAGCAGTACTTC	CASSQELYTESSYEQYF
.	.	14	TRBV5-1	TRBJ1-2	TGCGCCAGCAGCCTTCGACCGACATTTTATGGCTACACCTTC	CASSLRPTFYGYTF
TRBD1	many	17	TRBV10-3	TRBJ2-7	TGTGCCATCAGTGACCCCGGACAGGGGGCCGGAACCTACGAGCAGTACTTC	CAISDPGQGAGTYEQYF
.	.	14	TRBV18	TRBJ2-3	TGTGCCAGCTCACCCGGGGTAGACACAGATACGCAGTATTTT	CASSPGVDTDTQYF
TRBD1	.	14	TRBV20-1	TRBJ2-7	TGCAGTGCGAATGACAGGGGGCGAGGTTACGAGCAGTACTTC	CSANDRGRGYEQYF
TRBD1	few	15	TRBV12-3/TRBV12-4	TRBJ2-2	TGTGCCAGCAGTTTGGACAGGGGGATAGGCGGGGAGCTGTTTTTT	CASSLDRGIGGELFF
.	few	12	TRBV7-9	TRBJ1-1	TGTGCCAGCAGCACCAGCAGGGCCCGAGCTTTCTTT	CASSTSRARAFF
.	.	16	TRBV12-3/TRBV12-4	TRBJ1-2	TGTGCCAGCAGTTTGCTCCCGGGGCAGAATAACTATGGCTACACCTTC	CASSLLPGQNNYGYTF
TRBD2	.	16	TRBV7-8	TRBJ2-4	TGTGTCAGCAGCGGGGTCGCAGCGGGGAGGGTAAACATTCAGTACTTC	CVSSGVAAGRVNIQYF
TRBD2	.	13	TRBV5-6	TRBJ2-5	TGTGCCAGCAGCTCTCTAGCGGCGGAGACCCAGTACTTC	CASSSLAAETQYF
TRBD2	.	13	TRBV7-2	TRBJ2-1	TGTGCCAGCAGCTCGGGACTAGGCAATGAGCAGTTCTTC	CASSSGLGNEQFF
.	.	15	TRBV27	TRBJ2-1	TGTGCCAGCAGTCCACTGTCACAGGGTTTCGATGAGCAGTTCTTC	CASSPLSQGFDEQFF
.	.	12	TRBV12-3/TRBV12-4	TRBJ1-2	TGTGCCGGCAGTTTCACGAACAATGGCTACACCTTC	CAGSFTNNGYTF
TRBD1	few	15	TRBV24-1	TRBJ1-2	TGTGCCACCAGTGCCAGGGACAGGGGGGACTATGGCTACACCTTC	CATSARDRGDYGYTF
.	.	14	TRBV5-1	TRBJ2-7	TGCGCCAGCAGCTTGGGCGAGGCATCCTACGAGCAGTACTTC	CASSLGEASYEQYF
.	.	14	TRBV29-1	TRBJ1-2	TGCAGCGTTGAAAAAGGTCGAGAGATCGGAGGCTACACCTTC	CSVEKGREIGGYTF
TRBD1	many	14	TRBV7-6	TRBJ2-7	TGTGCCAGCAGCCCCCGGGACAGTGCCTACGAGCAGTACTTC	CASSPRDSAYEQYF